This record concerns one TCR beta chain sequence. The antigen is undetermined. The entry originates in a study of persistence of HIV-infected CD4 T cells. This was the immunoSEQ version 4 assay in survey mode. The protocol was immunoSEQ multiplex PCR, while the TCRdb copy is restricted to in-frame clones and leaves out a portion. Of 40,000 to 60,000 clones listed, over 80% were seen once; the top ten hold about 3.5%. Study findings and constraints: TCR oligoclonality correlated with proviral oligoclonality in the same sorted populations.

Anti-CD3/anti-CD28 beads served as a nonspecific positive control stimulus. CD4+ T cells upregulating both CD40 ligand and CD69 were sorted as responding cells. The sequence was collected from an adult woman with HIV who was CMV-seropositive. The sequencing here drew on CD4+ T cells sorted from PBMCs after roughly 18-hour stimulation, taken from a patient who received antiretroviral therapy.

DNA for the CDR3: TGTGCCAGCAGCCGGATGGACAGGGGGCTTTATGAAAAACTGTTTTTT. This codes for CASSRMDRGLYEKLFF. The V gene is TRBV7-9, the J gene TRBJ1-4; 11 bases are shared with TRBD1. This CDR3 has 16 amino acids. V trimming: 5 bases; J trimming: 6 bases; junction bases outside the gene matches: 8. Germline V lookup: CDR1 SEHNR, CDR2 FQNEAQ (reference sequence).